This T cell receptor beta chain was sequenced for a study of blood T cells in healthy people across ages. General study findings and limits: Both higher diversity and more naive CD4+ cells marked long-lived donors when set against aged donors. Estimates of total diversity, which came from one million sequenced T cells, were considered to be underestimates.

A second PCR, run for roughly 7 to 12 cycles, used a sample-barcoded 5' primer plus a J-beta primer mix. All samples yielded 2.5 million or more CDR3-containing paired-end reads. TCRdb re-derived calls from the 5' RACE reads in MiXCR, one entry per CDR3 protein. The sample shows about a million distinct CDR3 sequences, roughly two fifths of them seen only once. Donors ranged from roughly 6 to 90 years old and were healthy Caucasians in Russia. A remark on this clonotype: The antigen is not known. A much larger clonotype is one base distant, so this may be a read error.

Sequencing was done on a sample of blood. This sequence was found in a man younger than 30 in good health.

The CDR3 here is CASSQDQLNPPQHF. As DNA, the CDR3 is TGTGCCAGCAGCCAAGATCAGCTCAATCCGCCCCAGCATTTT. The chain is built from TRBV4-2 and TRBJ1-5; D not resolved. Germline V lookup: CDR1 LGHNA, CDR2 YNFKEQ. This CDR3 comprises 14 residues.